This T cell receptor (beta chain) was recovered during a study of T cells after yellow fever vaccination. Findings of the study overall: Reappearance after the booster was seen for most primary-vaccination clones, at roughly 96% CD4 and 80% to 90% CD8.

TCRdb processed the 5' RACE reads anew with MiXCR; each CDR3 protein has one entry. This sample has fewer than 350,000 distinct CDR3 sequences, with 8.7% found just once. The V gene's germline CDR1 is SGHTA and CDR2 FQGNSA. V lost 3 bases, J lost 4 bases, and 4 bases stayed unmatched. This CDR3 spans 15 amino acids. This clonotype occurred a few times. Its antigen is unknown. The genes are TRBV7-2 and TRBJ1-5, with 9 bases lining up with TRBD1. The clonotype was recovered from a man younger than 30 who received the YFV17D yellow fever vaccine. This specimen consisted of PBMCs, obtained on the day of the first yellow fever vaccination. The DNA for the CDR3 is TGTGCCAGCAGCTTGGTGACAGGGGGAAATCAGCCCCAGCATTTT. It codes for CASSLVTGGNQPQHF.